The clone carrying this T cell receptor beta chain was found a few times. What it recognizes is unknown. These data are taken from a study of beta chain features in type 1 diabetes. Whole-study findings and limits: Equally in patients and controls, shorter templates might have been favored by PCR.

Sequencing targeted expressed TCRB transcripts, as all isolated RNA had been reverse transcribed. Reads from naive, central memory and regulatory T cell samples averaged roughly 3.6 million. Profiling relied on immunoSEQ multiplex PCR, and the TCRdb table lists in-frame clones only, not all of them. The table records around 500,000 clones, 10% to 12% of them present only once. The V end lost 4 bases, the J end lost 14 bases, and 21 bases lay between the germline ends. This CDR3 region has 14 residues. Germline CDR1 SNHLY, CDR2 FYNNEI. This sequence was found in a woman under 30 in good health. The chain joins TRBV2 to TRBJ2-1; TRBD1 is a possible D gene (6 bases). Sample: naive CD4+ T cells from blood. The CDR3 DNA reads as TGTGCCAGCAGTGTTTCAGGGGAGCCCTTACAAAAGTTCTTC. Protein: CASSVSGEPLQKFF. Combining the CDR3 with reference TRBV2 and TRBJ2-1 gives the whole variable domain EPEVTQTPSHQVTQMGQEVILRCVPISNHLYFYWYRQILGQKVEFLVSFYNNEISEKSEIFDDQFSVERPDGSNFTLKIRSTKLEDSAMYFCASSVSGEPLQKFFGPGTRLTVL.